This TCR beta chain was sequenced in a study of T-cell memory formation after mild COVID-19. Points from the study as a whole: A balance of CD4 and CD8 characterized clones contracting day 15 to 85, whereas later expanders leaned CD4+. CD4+ contracting clones were mainly CM and EM; CD8+ ones, EMRA.

Germline CDR1 reads SGHNT; CDR2 reads YENEEA. The CDR3 is 13 residues long. The germline V and J ends were trimmed by 10 bases and 9 bases, with 19 bases remaining between them. Regarding this clonotype: Its antigen is currently unknown.

5'RACE primed from the constant segment yielded TCR alpha and TCR beta cDNA libraries bearing sample barcodes and UMIs. TCRdb re-derived calls from the 5' RACE reads in MiXCR, one entry per CDR3 protein. The sample yields more than 350,000 distinct CDR3 sequences, 20% to 25% seen once. Sequenced sample: PBMCs or a T cell subset sorted from them (not recorded which). The clonotype originates from an adult woman who had mild COVID-19 (a few samples of this study predate the infection). Cell type and time point are not known. This chain uses TRBV11-3 with TRBJ2-1; D is unresolved. CDR3 nucleotides: TGTGCCACCACCCTCACGGGTAAGGGTGAGCAGTTCTTC. Amino acid sequence: CATTLTGKGEQFF. Supplemented by reference TRBV11-3 and TRBJ2-1, the full variable domain reads EAGVVQSPRYKIIEKKQPVAFWCNPISGHNTLYWYLQNLGQGPELLIRYENEEAVDDSQLPKDRFSAERLKGVDSTLKIQPAELGDSAVYLCATTLTGKGEQFFGPGTRLTVL.